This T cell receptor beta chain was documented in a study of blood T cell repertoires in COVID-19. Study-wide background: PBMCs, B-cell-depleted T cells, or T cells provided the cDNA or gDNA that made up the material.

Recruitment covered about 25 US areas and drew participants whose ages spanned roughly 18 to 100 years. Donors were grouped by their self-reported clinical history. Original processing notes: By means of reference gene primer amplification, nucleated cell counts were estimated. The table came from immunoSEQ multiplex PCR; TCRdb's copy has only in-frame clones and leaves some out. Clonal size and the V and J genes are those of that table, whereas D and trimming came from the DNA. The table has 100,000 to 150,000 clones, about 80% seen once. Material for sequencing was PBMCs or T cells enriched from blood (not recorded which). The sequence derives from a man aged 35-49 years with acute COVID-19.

The CDR3 loop reads CASSARQGAGTDTQYF. The CDR3 DNA sequence: TGTGCCAGCAGTGCGAGACAGGGGGCCGGCACAGATACGCAGTATTTT. This chain links TRBV25-1 with TRBJ2-3; TRBD1 agrees at 10 bases. The V gene end was trimmed by 4 bases and the J gene end by 1 base; junction bases not matched to a gene: 5. CDR1 is MGHDK, CDR2 SYGVNS, per germline. The CDR3 spans 16 residues.